What follows are 32 T cell receptor beta chains derived from one specimen sequenced in a study of Ad26.COV2.S vaccination and SARS-CoV-2 variants. Treatment given: approximately 18 received Ad26.COV2.S at low or high dose, single or two shots; 5 received placebo; per-sample allocation not given. Sampling happened 63 days after the first vaccine or placebo injection. Repertoires were generated with immunoSEQ multiplex PCR, while TCRdb's copy carries only in-frame clones and drops some. Altogether about 480,000 clones are present, around 90% being singletons, with the ten largest covering more than 10%. Material: peripheral blood, obtained in a trial of Ad26.COV2.S vaccine versus placebo. These receptors were obtained from a person aged 18-60 years who received the Ad26.COV2.S COVID-19 vaccine or a placebo.

The rearrangement uses TRBV28 and TRBJ1-6; D gene uncertain. Germline V gene lookup returns CDR1 MDHEN and CDR2 SYDVKM. The CDR3 has 15 amino acids. Trimming removed 5 bases at V and 7 bases at J, with 15 bases between. CDR3 amino acids: CASSPLGSGNSPLHF. CDR3 bases: TGTGCCAGCAGTCCCCTTGGCAGTGGAAATTCACCCCTCCACTTT.

The chain combines TRBV7-2 with TRBJ2-7; D perhaps matches TRBD2 (8 bases). This CDR3 spans 15 amino acids. Deletions cut 4 bases from V and 0 bases from J, with 13 bases between. Germline V gene lookup returns CDR1 SGHTA and CDR2 FQGNSA. The CDR3 loop reads CASSYSGTVSYEQYF. The CDR3 nucleotides are TGTGCCAGCAGCTATAGCGGGACAGTCTCCTACGAGCAGTACTTC.

The J gene is TRBJ1-5, the V gene TRBV6-1; D uncertain. V was cut by 2 bases and J by 0 bases, with 11 bases left in between. The CDR3 runs to 16 residues. Germline CDR1 reads MNHNS; CDR2 reads SASEGT. CDR3 loop: CASSENFYISNQPQHF. CDR3 coding DNA: TGTGCCAGCAGTGAAAATTTTTACATTAGCAATCAGCCCCAGCATTTT.

The chain has TRBV15 and TRBJ1-3; D perhaps matches TRBD1 (5 bases). The germline V and J ends were trimmed by 0 bases and 0 bases, with 15 bases remaining between them. The CDR3 length is 18 residues. Germline assignment: CDR1 LNHNV and CDR2 YYDKDF (reference sequence). CDR3: CATSRDPAGGNSGNTIYF. CDR3 bases: TGTGCCACCAGCAGAGATCCGGCTGGGGGAAACTCTGGAAACACCATATATTTT.

The chain couples TRBV14 to TRBJ1-5; a possible D gene is TRBD1 (6 bases). The germline CDR1 and CDR2 sequences are SGHDN and FVKESK. V dropped 4 bases and J dropped 0 bases, with 16 bases sitting between them. The CDR3 covers 17 residues. The CDR3 bases are TGTGCCAGCAGCCCCCTGGGACACCCCTATAGCAATCAGCCCCAGCATTTT. Translated, it gives CASSPLGHPYSNQPQHF.

This rearrangement joins TRBV4-3 to TRBJ2-7; D not resolved. Germline V gene sequence: CDR1 LGHNA, CDR2 YSLEER. V lost 1 base and J 3 bases, leaving 13 bases between the germline ends. The CDR3 consists of 15 residues. The CDR3 DNA sequence: TGCGCCAGCAGCCAAGCCGGACCCTTGGACTACGAGCAGTACTTC. Its protein product is CASSQAGPLDYEQYF.

This chain's CDR3 is CASSSDRGGEQFF. In DNA, the CDR3 is TGTGCCAGTAGTTCCGACAGGGGGGGTGAGCAGTTCTTC. The rearrangement joins TRBV19 to TRBJ2-1; 9 bases fit TRBD1. Trimming removed 5 bases from V and 9 bases from J; junction bases left unmatched: 5. CDR1 and CDR2 (germline): LNHDA, SQIVND (reference sequence). The CDR3 totals 13 residues.

This chain uses TRBV28 with TRBJ1-1; weak D call: TRBD1 (6 bases). Per germline, CDR1 MDHEN and CDR2 SYDVKM. V was shortened by 3 bases and J by 6 bases, with 17 bases between the two germline ends. The CDR3 sequence is 15 residues long. The CDR3, as DNA: TGTGCCAGCAGTTTTACCTCGGACAGCCAGGCTGAAGCTTTCTTT. Translating gives CASSFTSDSQAEAFF.

V gene TRBV28 combines with J gene TRBJ1-6; 7 nucleotides line up with TRBD1. CDR1 is MDHEN, CDR2 SYDVKM, per germline. This CDR3 is built from 17 residues. With V trimmed by 4 bases and J by 7 bases, 13 bases remained unmatched. This CDR3 reads CASSSGALWTGNSPLHF. The CDR3 bases are TGTGCCAGCAGTTCCGGTGCACTTTGGACAGGAAATTCACCCCTCCACTTT.

The chain is built from TRBV28 and TRBJ2-6; no reliable D call. V was shortened by 5 bases and J by 0 bases, with 5 bases between the two germline ends. Germline CDR1 reads MDHEN; CDR2 reads SYDVKM. This CDR3 spans 14 amino acids. The CDR3 coding sequence is TGTGCCAGCAGTCTCCTCTCTGGGGCCAACGTCCTGACTTTC. Translated: CASSLLSGANVLTF.

This clone was observed a few times. The rearrangement uses TRBV28 and TRBJ1-3; 9 bases are a match to TRBD1. With 4 bases clipped from V and 2 bases from J, the junction kept 12 bases outside the gene matches. The CDR3 runs to 18 residues. Germline lookup yields CDR1 MDHEN and CDR2 SYDVKM. CDR3 sequence reads: CASSSPQGALAAGNTIYF. The CDR3 bases are TGTGCCAGCAGTTCACCACAGGGGGCCCTAGCCGCTGGAAACACCATATATTTT.

The chain uses TRBV7-9 and TRBJ1-2, with 9 positions matching TRBD1. Germline trimming cut 5 bases from V and 4 bases from J; bases unmatched to any gene: 11. Looked up from germline, CDR1 is SEHNR and CDR2 is FQNEAQ (reference sequence). This CDR3 is 16 amino acids long. CDR3 DNA: TGTGCCAGCAGCACACCGGCGGACAGGGGCACCTATGGCTACACCTTC. Amino acid sequence: CASSTPADRGTYGYTF.

The chain uses TRBV7-3 and TRBJ2-2, with 9 bases identical to TRBD2. This CDR3 is 18 amino acids long. V shed 2 bases and J 4 bases; nucleotides not matched to a gene: 11. Per the germline V gene, CDR1 is SGHTA and CDR2 is FQGTGA. CDR3 sequence: CASSLGAGGKFSTGELFF. The CDR3 nucleotides are TGTGCCAGCAGCTTAGGGGCGGGAGGGAAATTTAGCACCGGGGAGCTGTTTTTT.

This clone was seen just once. This chain uses TRBV7-9 with TRBJ2-1, with TRBD2 identical over 8 bases. Germline assignment: CDR1 SEHNR and CDR2 FQNEAQ (reference sequence). The CDR3 loop spans 15 amino acids. The V gene end was trimmed by 6 bases and the J gene end by 6 bases; junction bases not matched to a gene: 10. The CDR3: CASRASGRIGNEQFF. As DNA, the CDR3 is TGTGCCAGCAGGGCGAGCGGGAGAATTGGCAATGAGCAGTTCTTC.

The chain has TRBV5-6 and TRBJ2-1, with 10 bases that match TRBD2. The CDR3 extends over 16 amino acids. Germline CDR1 SGHDT, CDR2 YYEEEE. The V segment lost 4 bases and the J segment 4 bases; nucleotides outside the gene matches: 8. This CDR3 reads CASSPAASGSYNEQFF. In DNA form, the CDR3 reads TGTGCCAGCAGCCCGGCCGCTAGCGGGAGTTACAATGAGCAGTTCTTC. The whole variable domain, filled in from reference TRBV5-6 and TRBJ2-1, reads DAGVTQSPTHLIKTRGQQVTLRCSPKSGHDTVSWYQQALGQGPQFIFQYYEEEERQRGNFPDRFSGHQFPNYSSELNVNALLLGDSALYLCASSPAASGSYNEQFFGPGTRLTVL.

This clone was seen a single time. This chain links TRBV28 with TRBJ2-1, with 9 bases fitting TRBD2. The germline gives CDR1 MDHEN, CDR2 SYDVKM. The CDR3 contains 18 residues. V was pared by 3 bases and J by 5 bases, with 14 bases of the junction left unmatched. The chain's CDR3 is CASSFFGPLAGVHNEQFF. The CDR3 DNA is TGTGCCAGCAGTTTTTTTGGCCCACTAGCGGGTGTCCACAATGAGCAGTTCTTC.

This clone has just one count. The chain is built from TRBV28 and TRBJ2-1; TRBD2 is a possible D gene (6 bases). Germline V gene sequence: CDR1 MDHEN, CDR2 SYDVKM. This CDR3 is 15 amino acids long. With 5 bases removed from V and 1 base from J, the gap between germline ends came to 12 bases. The CDR3 region has the DNA TGTGCCAGCAGTGGTCCTAGCGCTTCCTACAATGAGCAGTTCTTC. This gives the protein CASSGPSASYNEQFF.

The gene calls are TRBV11-3 and TRBJ1-1; D gene unclear. V shed 5 bases and J shed 4 bases, with 20 bases lying between them. CDR3 size: 16 residues. Germline assignment: CDR1 SGHNT and CDR2 YENEEA. CDR3 protein: CASSPRWEGFGTEAFF. The CDR3 DNA follows: TGTGCCAGCAGCCCTAGGTGGGAGGGATTCGGCACTGAAGCTTTCTTT. Supplemented by reference TRBV11-3 and TRBJ1-1, the full variable domain reads EAGVVQSPRYKIIEKKQPVAFWCNPISGHNTLYWYLQNLGQGPELLIRYENEEAVDDSQLPKDRFSAERLKGVDSTLKIQPAELGDSAVYLCASSPRWEGFGTEAFFGQGTRLTVV.

This rearrangement joins TRBV9 to TRBJ2-7, with a weak D call TRBD2 (6 bases). V gave up 0 bases and J gave up 4 bases, with 14 bases separating them. CDR1 is SGDLS and CDR2 is YYNGEE in the germline V gene. There are 15 residues in the CDR3. The CDR3 DNA is TGTGCCAGCAGCGTAGGTGGAGCGGAGGGTTACGAGCAGTACTTC. This codes for CASSVGGAEGYEQYF. The full variable domain, in which reference TRBV9 and TRBJ2-7 provide the parts outside the CDR3, is DSGVTQTPKHLITATGQRVTLRCSPRSGDLSVYWYQQSLDQGLQFLIQYYNGEERAKGNILERFSAQQFPDLHSELNLSSLELGDSALYFCASSVGGAEGYEQYFGPGTRLTVT.

V and J are TRBV28 and TRBJ2-1; 7 bases line up with TRBD1. The CDR3 runs to 15 residues. The trim removed 7 bases at V and 6 bases at J, leaving 12 bases unmatched. CDR1 and CDR2 from the germline V gene are MDHEN and SYDVKM. CDR3 residues: CASTPGQHLLNEQFF. The CDR3 DNA is TGTGCCAGCACACCGGGACAGCATCTTCTCAATGAGCAGTTCTTC.

V and J are TRBV14 and TRBJ2-3, with a weak D call TRBD2 (6 bases). Germline V gene lookup returns CDR1 SGHDN and CDR2 FVKESK. This CDR3 is built from 15 residues. Between the trimmed V and J ends, which lost 1 base and 4 bases, there was a span of 12 bases. The CDR3 loop is CASSQATGVADTQYF. The CDR3 DNA is TGTGCCAGCAGCCAAGCCACGGGAGTGGCAGATACGCAGTATTTT.

The chain carries TRBV4-2 and TRBJ2-4, with D possibly being TRBD2 (5 bases). Germline V gene data show CDR1 as LGHNA and CDR2 as YNFKEQ. The V gene lost 4 bases and the J gene lost 5 bases, with 12 bases spanning the gap. The CDR3 is 14 amino acids. The CDR3 nucleotides are TGTGCCAGCAGCCCCAGCACTAGTCAAAACATTCAGTACTTC. It codes for CASSPSTSQNIQYF.

The chain joins TRBV28 to TRBJ2-6; D is ambiguous. Germline-derived CDR1 and CDR2 are MDHEN and SYDVKM. The CDR3 spans 17 residues. Trimming removed 2 bases from V and 4 bases from J, with 15 bases in between. The CDR3 region is CASSLNVGLGGANVLTF. For the CDR3, the DNA is TGTGCCAGCAGTTTAAATGTCGGGTTGGGCGGGGCCAACGTCCTGACTTTC.

The chain is built from TRBV28 and TRBJ2-3; D perhaps matches TRBD1 (5 bases). This CDR3 is built from 13 residues. V lost 6 bases and J 5 bases, leaving 12 bases between the germline ends. Germline CDR1 reads MDHEN; CDR2 reads SYDVKM. The CDR3 region is CASSPGFGDTQYF. CDR3 in DNA: TGTGCCAGCAGCCCAGGGTTCGGAGATACGCAGTATTTT.

This clone was counted between two and nine times. This chain connects TRBV20-1 to TRBJ1-2; D gene unclear. The CDR3 totals 11 residues. CDR1 is DFQATT and CDR2 is SNEGSKA in the germline V gene (reference sequence). V was clipped by 1 base and J by 7 bases, with 7 bases between them. The CDR3 region has the DNA TGCAGTGCTAGAGGTGGGGTTGGCTACACCTTC. Protein product: CSARGGVGYTF.

This clone came up a few times. The CDR3 loop is CASSIDAAGRNTEAFF. For the CDR3, the DNA is TGTGCCAGTAGTATAGATGCCGCGGGGCGGAACACTGAAGCTTTCTTT. The chain is built from TRBV19 and TRBJ1-1; a weak D match, TRBD1 (5 bases). This CDR3 spans 16 amino acids. Trimming removed 0 bases from V and 1 base from J, with 12 bases in between. Germline V lookup: CDR1 LNHDA, CDR2 SQIVND (reference sequence).

The chain carries TRBV30 and TRBJ2-7; D possibly corresponds to TRBD1 (5 bases). V lost 0 bases and J 5 bases, leaving 11 bases between the germline ends. CDR1 and CDR2 from the germline V gene are GTSNPN and SVGIG (reference sequence). CDR3 length equals 13 residues. CDR3 protein: CAWSVGPRDEQYF. CDR3 coding DNA: TGTGCCTGGAGTGTGGGGCCTCGGGACGAGCAGTACTTC.

The rearrangement links TRBV5-8 to TRBJ2-4, with TRBD2 matching 9 bases. V shed 4 bases and J 0 bases; nucleotides not matched to a gene: 2. Germline V gene data show CDR1 as SGHTS and CDR2 as YDEGEE. This CDR3 comprises 15 residues. This chain's CDR3 is CASSLAGLAKNIQYF. CDR3 coding DNA: TGTGCCAGCAGCCTAGCGGGGTTAGCCAAAAACATTCAGTACTTC.

The chain couples TRBV7-2 to TRBJ1-2, with D hard to call. V was pared by 2 bases and J by 0 bases, with 10 bases between. Germline V CDR1 and CDR2: SGHTA, FQGNSA. This CDR3 is 15 amino acids long. CDR3 loop: CASSLSDTPNYGYTF. The DNA of the CDR3 is TGTGCCAGCAGCTTATCCGATACCCCTAACTATGGCTACACCTTC.

The chain uses TRBV28 and TRBJ1-4, with D possibly matching TRBD1 (6 bases). V lost 4 bases to trimming and J lost 7 bases, with 16 bases between them. Germline CDR1 reads MDHEN; CDR2 reads SYDVKM. This CDR3 has 15 residues. In nucleotides, the CDR3 is TGTGCCAGCAGTTCAATCCCGGTAGGGGGTGAAAAACTGTTTTTT. Translation gives CASSSIPVGGEKLFF.

The count of this clone is one. The V gene is TRBV14, the J gene TRBJ2-2, with D perhaps TRBD1 or TRBD2 (5 bases each). The V end was cut by 1 base, the J end by 12 bases, with 6 bases between. Germline V gives CDR1 SGHDN, CDR2 FVKESK. The CDR3 contains 11 residues. The CDR3, as DNA: TGTGCCAGCAGCCAAGTGGGACAGCTGTTTTTT. Translated: CASSQVGQLFF.

The genes are TRBV6-5 and TRBJ2-3; 10 bases are shared with TRBD1. The CDR3 contains 15 residues. Germline loops: CDR1 MNHEY, CDR2 SVGAGI. The trim removed 6 bases at V and 0 bases at J, leaving 3 bases unmatched. DNA of the CDR3: TGTGCCAGCAGCCCGGGACAGGGGAGCACAGATACGCAGTATTTT. Residues: CASSPGQGSTDTQYF.